This T cell receptor (beta chain) came from a study of coeliac disease. Clones were sequenced by immunoSEQ multiplex PCR, and TCRdb holds only the in-frame ones, with some missing. The profile shows around 5,000 clones, around 70% of them singletons. The V and J ends lost 3 bases and 1 base respectively, with 7 bases between them. Germline V gene sequence: CDR1 KGHSH, CDR2 LQKENI. This CDR3 has 13 residues. The sequenced sample was lymphocytes from the gut lamina propria. This chain uses TRBV18 with TRBJ2-7; D perhaps matches TRBD1 (6 bases). This receptor was obtained from a man between 65 and 79 years old with active celiac disease. The CDR3 DNA reads as TGTGCCAGCTCACCCGGACAGTCCTACGAGCAGTACTTC. Its protein is CASSPGQSYEQYF.